These 25 T cell receptor beta chains originate from one sample sequenced in a study of molecular identifiers for immune sequencing clone quantification. From the PCR reads, TCRdb called clonotypes with MiXCR, one entry per CDR3 protein. Here the sample spans 88,000 or so distinct CDR3 sequences, 20% to 25% being singletons. Sequencing input: naive CD8+ T cells from blood, with Jurkat cell RNA spiked in. Sample subset: FACS-sorted CD8+CD4-CCR7+CD45RA+ naive T cells. These receptors all come from a human donor in good health. Some libraries in this study had Jurkat cell RNA spiked in.

This clonotype was seen a few times. The V and J genes are TRBV21-1 and TRBJ2-7. TRBV21-1 is listed as a pseudogene. The CDR3 is 13 amino acids. The CDR3 is CASSKAPVYEQYF. The CDR3 nucleotides read TGTGCCAGCAGCAAAGCTCCAGTCTACGAGCAGTACTTC.

This clonotype was seen repeatedly, ten times or more. V and J are TRBV3-1 and TRBJ1-5; D not certain. With 0 bases removed from V and 1 base from J, the gap between germline ends came to 4 bases. The V gene's germline CDR1 is LGHDT and CDR2 YNNKEL (reference sequence). The length of the CDR3 is 14 residues. The CDR3 sequence: CASSQEGSNQPQHF. CDR3 coding DNA: TGTGCCAGCAGCCAAGAGGGGAGCAATCAGCCCCAGCATTTT.

The chain couples TRBV2 to TRBJ2-5, with 10 bases that match TRBD2. V shed 3 bases and J 5 bases; nucleotides not matched to a gene: 9. Germline assignment: CDR1 SNHLY and CDR2 FYNNEI. The CDR3 runs to 16 residues. The CDR3 loop is CASSDIQRGGPETQYF. The CDR3 DNA reads as TGTGCCAGCAGTGATATCCAGCGGGGGGGCCCGGAGACCCAGTACTTC.

This clonotype was seen more than once but under ten times. The chain couples TRBV27 to TRBJ2-7, with D tentatively TRBD1 (5 bases). V gave up 10 bases and J gave up 2 bases, with 15 bases separating them. Germline-derived CDR1 and CDR2 are MNHEY and SMNVEV (reference sequence). CDR3 length: 13 residues. CDR3 sequence: CATAWTSAYEQYF. The CDR3 bases are TGTGCCACAGCATGGACATCAGCCTACGAGCAGTACTTC.

There are many counts of this clonotype. V usage is TRBV5-1 and J usage is TRBJ2-2; no clear D gene. The germline gives CDR1 SGHRS, CDR2 YFSETQ. The V and J ends lost 0 bases and 4 bases respectively, with 13 bases between them. The CDR3 covers 16 residues. The CDR3 bases are TGCGCCAGCAGCTTGGCCGTAGGGCCCGCCACCGGGGAGCTGTTTTTT. This gives the protein CASSLAVGPATGELFF.

Comment on this clonotype: A read error is possible here, since a much larger clone lies one base away. The rearrangement links TRBV13 to TRBJ2-7; 9 bases map to TRBD1. This CDR3 spans 14 amino acids. The germline V gene has CDR1 PRHDT and CDR2 FYEKMQ (reference sequence). Losses at the gene ends were 8 bases for V and 7 bases for J; bases not matched to a gene: 12. The CDR3 sequence is CASGSEQGAREQYF. CDR3 DNA: TGTGCCAGCGGCTCTGAACAGGGGGCGCGTGAGCAGTACTTC.

This clonotype was counted only a few times. V is TRBV9 and J is TRBJ1-1; D is unclear. CDR3 length: 17 residues. Between the trimmed V and J ends, which lost 3 bases and 1 base, there was a span of 19 bases. The germline V gene encodes CDR1 SGDLS and CDR2 YYNGEE. The CDR3 protein is CASSEGLRDSRNTEAFF. CDR3 coding DNA: TGTGCCAGCAGCGAAGGGTTGAGGGATTCGAGGAACACTGAAGCTTTCTTT. The whole variable domain, filled in from reference TRBV9 and TRBJ1-1, reads DSGVTQTPKHLITATGQRVTLRCSPRSGDLSVYWYQQSLDQGLQFLIQYYNGEERAKGNILERFSAQQFPDLHSELNLSSLELGDSALYFCASSEGLRDSRNTEAFFGQGTRLTVV.

This clonotype was counted a few times. The J gene is TRBJ2-7, the V gene TRBV29-1, with a possible D match to TRBD1 (8 bases). Germline CDR1 reads SQVTM; CDR2 reads ANQGSEA. The ends were cut back, 5 bases at V and 3 bases at J, with 14 bases in the middle. CDR3 length equals 13 residues. CDR3 in DNA: TGCAGCGTTTCAGGGGGCGGGGGCTACGAGCAGTACTTC. Its protein product is CSVSGGGGYEQYF.

This clonotype was found many times. This chain uses TRBV3-1 with TRBJ2-3, with D maybe TRBD2 (5 bases). The germline V gene has CDR1 LGHDT and CDR2 YNNKEL (reference sequence). Trimming took off 0 bases at V and 6 bases at J, with 7 bases between the two ends. This CDR3 has 13 residues. The CDR3 DNA sequence: TGTGCCAGCAGCCAAGAGCGAGGGGATACGCAGTATTTT. Amino acids: CASSQERGDTQYF.

This clonotype has ten or more counts. The genes are TRBV3-1 and TRBJ1-2, with no clear D. The V and J ends lost 2 bases and 6 bases respectively, with 16 bases between them. The CDR3 length is 15 residues. Germline loops: CDR1 LGHDT, CDR2 YNNKEL (reference sequence). The DNA of the CDR3 is TGTGCCAGCAGCCAAATACGTGAGGCAATGGATGGCTACACCTTC. Amino acid sequence: CASSQIREAMDGYTF.

This clonotype was observed at least ten times. The J gene is TRBJ2-5, the V gene TRBV5-4; the D gene could be TRBD1 or TRBD2 (5 bases each). CDR3 length equals 16 residues. Germline V lookup: CDR1 SGHNT, CDR2 YYREEE (reference sequence). V was pared by 3 bases and J by 4 bases, with 19 bases between. The CDR3 nucleotides read TGTGCCAGCAGCTCCGGGACGGGGCCGCTTCTAGAGACCCAGTACTTC. Translated: CASSSGTGPLLETQYF.

This sequence joins TRBV29-1 and TRBJ2-2; D is possibly TRBD2 (5 bases). Germline lookup yields CDR1 SQVTM and CDR2 ANQGSEA. Trimming cost V 3 bases and J 7 bases, with 6 bases left between them. CDR3 length: 11 residues. CDR3 coding DNA: TGCAGCGTTGAGGGGAGCGGGGAGCTGTTTTTT. It encodes CSVEGSGELFF.

A note on this clonotype: This could be a read error, since a much larger clone is one nucleotide away. The genes are TRBV7-7 and TRBJ2-7, with 12 nucleotides matching TRBD1. The CDR3 is made up of 15 amino acids. CDR1 is SSHAT and CDR2 is FNYEAQ in the germline V gene (reference sequence). This CDR3 reads CASGLGTGGSYEQYF. CDR3 coding DNA: TGTGCCAGCGGCTTAGGGACAGGGGGCAGCTACGAGCAGTACTTC.

This clonotype turned up a few times. The chain employs TRBV6-5 and TRBJ2-1, with 9 bases that match TRBD1. J was trimmed by 3 bases and V by 5 bases; bases with no gene match: 5. The V gene's germline CDR1 is MNHEY and CDR2 SVGAGI. The CDR3 has 15 residues. The CDR3 protein is CASSATGGLYNEQFF. In DNA, the CDR3 is TGTGCCAGCAGTGCCACAGGGGGCCTCTACAATGAGCAGTTCTTC.

The table lists this clonotype with many counts. The chain uses TRBV4-1 and TRBJ2-4; D is unresolved. Germline-derived CDR1 and CDR2 are MGHRA and YSYEKL. The CDR3 has 15 residues. V shed 1 base and J shed 7 bases, with 14 bases lying between them. CDR3 sequence: CASSQGQDGWNIQYF. CDR3 in DNA: TGCGCCAGCAGCCAAGGGCAGGATGGTTGGAACATTCAGTACTTC.

This clonotype has a count of ten or more. The CDR3 protein is CSAPQLAGVNEQFF. The CDR3 DNA sequence: TGCAGTGCTCCCCAATTAGCGGGAGTGAATGAGCAGTTCTTC. The V and J genes are TRBV20-1 and TRBJ2-1, with 9 positions matching TRBD2. The CDR3 has 14 amino acids. Trimming at V came to 5 bases and at J to 7 bases, leaving 9 bases not matched to a gene. CDR1 and CDR2 (germline): DFQATT, SNEGSKA (reference sequence).

With regard to this clonotype: This may come from a read error, since a much larger clone is one base off. This chain uses TRBV12-3 or TRBV12-4 with TRBJ1-1; D remains unclear. V was trimmed by 6 bases and J by 5 bases, leaving 19 bases between them. This CDR3 contains 15 residues. DNA of the CDR3: TGTGCCAGCAGCATAGTTGGGTTCCCGGGGACTGAAGCTTTCTTT. Its protein is CASSIVGFPGTEAFF.

This chain links TRBV6-1 with TRBJ2-2; 9 bases are a match to TRBD2. V dropped 7 bases and J dropped 0; count of bases not matched to a gene: 3. The CDR3 sequence is 15 residues long. Germline-derived CDR1 and CDR2 are MNHNS and SASEGT. Here the CDR3 reads CASKVAGANTGELFF. DNA for the CDR3: TGTGCCAGCAAGGTAGCGGGAGCGAACACCGGGGAGCTGTTTTTT.

The V gene is TRBV9, the J gene TRBJ2-1; 8 bases map to TRBD1. The CDR3 spans 17 residues. Germline values: CDR1 SGDLS, CDR2 YYNGEE. The trim removed 4 bases at V and 10 bases at J, leaving 19 bases unmatched. The CDR3 spells CASSPQGGGLNMDEQFF. The DNA of the CDR3 is TGTGCCAGCAGCCCACAGGGGGGTGGTCTTAATATGGACGAGCAGTTCTTC.

This clonotype was counted a few times. The chain couples TRBV28 to TRBJ2-1, with D tentatively TRBD2 (7 bases). The CDR3 runs to 13 residues. V lost 8 bases and J 1 base, leaving 9 bases between the germline ends. Per the germline V gene, CDR1 is MDHEN and CDR2 is SYDVKM. CDR3 DNA: TGTGCCAGCCGGGGGGCTTCCTACAATGAGCAGTTCTTC. This encodes CASRGASYNEQFF.

This clonotype was seen more than once but under ten times. CDR3 coding DNA: TGTGCCAGCAGCTTTTGGGGAGGAGGCTACGAGCAGTACTTC. Protein sequence: CASSFWGGGYEQYF. The chain carries TRBV5-4 and TRBJ2-7; TRBD2 is a possible D gene (6 bases). CDR3 length: 14 amino acids. Germline V CDR1 and CDR2: SGHNT, YYREEE (reference sequence). Deletions cut 2 bases from V and 3 bases from J, with 12 bases between.

The rearrangement uses TRBV7-9 and TRBJ2-5; D remains unclear. This CDR3 spans 19 amino acids. The germline V gene encodes CDR1 SEHNR and CDR2 FQNEAQ (reference sequence). Trimming shortened V by 4 bases and J by 5 bases, and 29 bases separated the two germline ends. CDR3 coding DNA: TGTGCCAGCAGCTCGACCCGCACCCGGGCCCTTATTCCTCCGGAGACCCAGTACTTC. Translation: CASSSTRTRALIPPETQYF. Drawing the rest from reference TRBV7-9 and TRBJ2-5, the complete variable domain is DTGVSQNPRHKITKRGQNVTFRCDPISEHNRLYWYRQTLGQGPEFLTYFQNEAQLEKSRLLSDRFSAERPKGSFSTLEIQRTEQGDSAMYLCASSSTRTRALIPPETQYFGPGTRLLVL.

The V call is TRBV7-2, the J call TRBJ1-2; 9 bases are shared with TRBD1. The junction had 6 bases not matched to a gene; V was cut back by 2 bases and J by 5 bases. The germline V gene encodes CDR1 SGHTA and CDR2 FQGNSA. The CDR3 runs to 15 residues. The CDR3 protein is CASSLTTGGSYGYTF. DNA of the CDR3: TGTGCCAGCAGCTTAACCACAGGGGGCAGTTATGGCTACACCTTC. Full variable domain (rest looked up from reference TRBV7-2 and TRBJ1-2): GAGVSQSPSNKVTEKGKDVELRCDPISGHTALYWYRQSLGQGLEFLIYFQGNSAPDKSGLPSDRFSAERTGGSVSTLTIQRTQQEDSAVYLCASSLTTGGSYGYTFGSGTRLTVV.

The chain combines TRBV12-3 or TRBV12-4 with TRBJ2-1; 10 bases are shared with TRBD2. V lost 6 bases and J lost 3; bases outside the gene matches: 5. This CDR3 comprises 15 residues. The CDR3 DNA reads TGTGCCAGCAGGCCCGGACTAGCGGACTACAATGAGCAGTTCTTC. This encodes CASRPGLADYNEQFF.

Details on this clonotype: A junction boundary mismatches the germline segment, possibly from a read error. This rearrangement joins TRBV29-1 to TRBJ2-2; D might be TRBD2 (6 bases). Germline V gene sequence: CDR1 SQVTM, CDR2 ANQGSEA. This CDR3 has 15 amino acids. The CDR3 DNA reads TGCAGCGTTGAGGGGCGGGCGAGAGGGACCGGGGGGCTGTTTTTT. Encoded protein: CSVEGRARGTGGLFF.